These 4 T cell receptor beta chains were sequenced from one sample in a study of blood T cell repertoires in COVID-19. Libraries were prepared by immunoSEQ multiplex PCR; TCRdb keeps only in-frame clonotypes and omits some of them. The repertoire has under 350,000 clones, about 90% of them found once; the top ten carry over 1.5%. Sample: peripheral blood. The receptors stem from a woman in her 30s with COVID-19, enrolled during active disease.

The CDR3 spells CASSLGRTEQYF. The CDR3 DNA is TGCGCCAGCAGCTTGGGGAGGACCGAGCAGTACTTC. This chain joins TRBV5-1 and TRBJ2-7; perhaps TRBD2 as D (5 bases). This CDR3 is built from 12 residues. V shed 0 bases and J shed 6 bases, with 7 bases lying between them. CDR1 is SGHRS and CDR2 is YFSETQ in the germline V gene. Full variable domain (missing parts from reference TRBV5-1 and TRBJ2-7): KAGVTQTPRYLIKTRGQQVTLSCSPISGHRSVSWYQQTPGQGLQFLFEYFSETQRNKGNFPGRFSGRQFSNSRSEMNVSTLELGDSALYLCASSLGRTEQYFGPGTRLTVT.

Notes on this clone: Different DNA sequences within this sample yield the same CDR3. The chain is built from TRBV7-2 and TRBJ2-1, with D possibly matching TRBD1 (6 bases). Germline V gene data show CDR1 as SGHTA and CDR2 as FQGNSA. The CDR3 is 12 residues long. The V and J ends lost 0 bases and 10 bases respectively, with 7 bases between them. CDR3 DNA sequence: TGTGCCAGCAGCTTAGCCCAGGGGGAGCAGTTCTTC. It specifies CASSLAQGEQFF. Looking up the rest from reference TRBV7-2 and TRBJ2-1 gives the full variable domain: GAGVSQSPSNKVTEKGKDVELRCDPISGHTALYWYRQSLGQGLEFLIYFQGNSAPDKSGLPSDRFSAERTGGSVSTLTIQRTQQEDSAVYLCASSLAQGEQFFGPGTRLTVL.

The chain uses TRBV7-9 and TRBJ2-7; TRBD2 is a possible D gene (5 bases). CDR3 size: 13 residues. Germline assignment: CDR1 SEHNR and CDR2 FQNEAQ (reference sequence). Trimming took 2 bases from V and 4 from J, leaving 9 bases between them. The CDR3 loop is CASSLIGDYEQYF. CDR3 DNA: TGTGCCAGCAGCTTAATCGGGGATTACGAGCAGTACTTC.

The chain employs TRBV18 and TRBJ2-1; 7 bases line up with TRBD1. Trimming at V came to 0 bases and at J to 5 bases, leaving 10 bases not matched to a gene. This CDR3 region has 17 residues. Germline values: CDR1 KGHSH, CDR2 LQKENI. This CDR3 reads CASSPPGRGGKDNEQFF. CDR3 coding DNA: TGTGCCAGCTCACCACCGGGGCGAGGGGGCAAAGACAATGAGCAGTTCTTC.